What follows describes a single T cell receptor beta chain. What it binds is not known. The data belong to a study of breast tumors, draining lymph nodes, adjacent tissues. TCRdb used MiXCR to reprocess the multiplex PCR reads, holding one entry per CDR3 protein. The sample holds 20,000 or so distinct CDR3 sequences, roughly 43% seen once. General observations from the study: Tumor repertoires ranked between lymph nodes and nontumor tissue in diversity, with V and J gene preferences. Tumor and nontumor repertoires were significantly more similar in luminal-like than in basal-like breast cancer. Most tumor T cells seemingly derive from lymph node, then expand in tumor.

The CDR3 length is 15 residues. The trim removed 5 bases at V and 0 bases at J, leaving 4 bases unmatched. Looked up from germline, CDR1 is SGHTA and CDR2 is FQGNSA. The TCR originated in a female donor with breast cancer. Some clones in this sample may be carry-over from other donors' samples. The chain is built from TRBV7-2 and TRBJ2-7; 10 positions agree with TRBD2. Sequencing used breast tumor tissue. CDR3 DNA sequence: TGTGCCAGCAGCCAGCGGACTAGCGGCTCCTACGAGCAGTACTTC. It encodes CASSQRTSGSYEQYF.